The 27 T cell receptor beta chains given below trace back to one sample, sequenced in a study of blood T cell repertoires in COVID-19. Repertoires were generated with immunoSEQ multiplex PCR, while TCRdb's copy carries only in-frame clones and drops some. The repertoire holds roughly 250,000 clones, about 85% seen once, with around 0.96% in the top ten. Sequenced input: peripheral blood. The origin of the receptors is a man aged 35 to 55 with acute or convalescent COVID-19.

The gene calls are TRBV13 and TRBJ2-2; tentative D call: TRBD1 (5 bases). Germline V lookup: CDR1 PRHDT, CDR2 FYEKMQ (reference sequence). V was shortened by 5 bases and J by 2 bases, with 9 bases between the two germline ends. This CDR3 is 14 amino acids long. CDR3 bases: TGTGCCAGCAGCCCGGACACCAACACCGGGGAGCTGTTTTTT. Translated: CASSPDTNTGELFF.

CDR3 coding DNA: TGTGCCAGCAGTTGGTCAGGGGCCACTGAAGCTTTCTTT. Amino acids: CASSWSGATEAFF. The V and J genes are TRBV28 and TRBJ1-1, with TRBD1 as a possible D gene (6 bases). Trimming took off 4 bases at V and 4 bases at J, with 10 bases between the two ends. In germline, CDR1 is MDHEN, CDR2 SYDVKM. The CDR3 spans 13 residues.

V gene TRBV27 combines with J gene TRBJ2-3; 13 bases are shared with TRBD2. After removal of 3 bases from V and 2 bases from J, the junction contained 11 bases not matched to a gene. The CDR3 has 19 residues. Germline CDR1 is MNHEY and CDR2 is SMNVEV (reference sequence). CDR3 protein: CASSFRTSGGPRATDTQYF. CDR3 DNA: TGTGCCAGCAGTTTCCGGACTAGCGGGGGCCCGAGGGCCACAGATACGCAGTATTTT.

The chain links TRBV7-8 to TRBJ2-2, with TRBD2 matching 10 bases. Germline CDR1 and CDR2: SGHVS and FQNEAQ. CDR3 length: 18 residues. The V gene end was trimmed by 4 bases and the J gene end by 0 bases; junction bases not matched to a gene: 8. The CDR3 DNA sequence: TGTGCCAGCAGCTCGCGGACTAGCGGAAATACGAACACCGGGGAGCTGTTTTTT. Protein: CASSSRTSGNTNTGELFF. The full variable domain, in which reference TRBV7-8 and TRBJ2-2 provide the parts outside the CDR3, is GAGVSQSPRYKVAKRGQDVALRCDPISGHVSLFWYQQALGQGPEFLTYFQNEAQLDKSGLPSDRFFAERPEGSVSTLKIQRTQQEDSAVYLCASSSRTSGNTNTGELFFGEGSRLTVL.

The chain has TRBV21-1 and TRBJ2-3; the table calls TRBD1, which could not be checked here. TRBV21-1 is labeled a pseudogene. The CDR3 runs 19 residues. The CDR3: CASSKARSRRTASTDTQYF. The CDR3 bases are TGTGCCAGCAGCAAAGCGCGGAGTAGACGGACAGCAAGCACAGATACGCAGTATTTT.

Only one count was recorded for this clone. The CDR3 region is CASSVWGRRRTEAFF. DNA for the CDR3: TGTGCCAGCAGTGTATGGGGCAGGCGAAGGACTGAAGCTTTCTTT. The chain recombines TRBV5-4 with TRBJ1-1, with D tentatively TRBD1 (5 bases). Trimming took 5 bases from V and 5 from J, leaving 19 bases between them. CDR1 and CDR2 (germline): SGHNT, YYREEE (reference sequence). The CDR3 extends over 15 amino acids.

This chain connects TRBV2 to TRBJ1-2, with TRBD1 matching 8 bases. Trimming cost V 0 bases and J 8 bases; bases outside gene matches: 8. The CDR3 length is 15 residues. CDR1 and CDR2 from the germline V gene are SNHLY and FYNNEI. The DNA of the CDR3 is TGTGCCAGCAGTGAAGCTGGGCAGGGGGCTTACGGCTACACCTTC. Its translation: CASSEAGQGAYGYTF.

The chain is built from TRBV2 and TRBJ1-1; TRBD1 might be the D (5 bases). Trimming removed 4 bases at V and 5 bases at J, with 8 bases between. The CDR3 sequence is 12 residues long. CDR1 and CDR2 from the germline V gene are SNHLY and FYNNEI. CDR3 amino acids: CASSVGGTEAFF. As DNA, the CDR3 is TGTGCCAGCAGTGTGGGGGGGACTGAAGCTTTCTTT.

The CDR3 protein is CAIRITGVTEAFF. In DNA form, the CDR3 reads TGTGCCATCAGGATCACAGGGGTTACTGAAGCTTTCTTT. The V and J genes are TRBV10-3 and TRBJ1-1; TRBD1 matches 7 bases. Trimming removed 6 bases from V and 5 bases from J; junction bases left unmatched: 6. Germline-derived CDR1 and CDR2 are ENHRY and SYGVKD. The CDR3 is 13 residues long.

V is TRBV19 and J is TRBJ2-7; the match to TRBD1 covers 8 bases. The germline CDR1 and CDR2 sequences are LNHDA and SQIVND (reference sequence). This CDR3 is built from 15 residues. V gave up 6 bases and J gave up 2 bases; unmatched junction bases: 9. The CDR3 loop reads CASRSEDRVPYEQYF. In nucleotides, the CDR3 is TGTGCCAGTAGGTCCGAGGACAGGGTCCCCTACGAGCAGTACTTC. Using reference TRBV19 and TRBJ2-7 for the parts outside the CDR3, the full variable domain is DGGITQSPKYLFRKEGQNVTLSCEQNLNHDAMYWYRQDPGQGLRLIYYSQIVNDFQKGDIAEGYSVSREKKESFPLTVTSAQKNPTAFYLCASRSEDRVPYEQYFGPGTRLTVT.

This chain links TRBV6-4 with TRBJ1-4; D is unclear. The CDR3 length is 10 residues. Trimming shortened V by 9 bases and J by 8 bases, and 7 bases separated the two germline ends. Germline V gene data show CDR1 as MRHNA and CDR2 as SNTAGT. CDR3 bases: TGTGCCAGTGGAGTCGAAAAACTGTTTTTT. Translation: CASGVEKLFF.

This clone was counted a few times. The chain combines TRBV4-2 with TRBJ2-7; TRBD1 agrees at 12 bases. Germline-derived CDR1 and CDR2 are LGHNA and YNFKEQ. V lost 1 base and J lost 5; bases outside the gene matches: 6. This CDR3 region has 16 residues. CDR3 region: CASSQAPGQGADEQYF. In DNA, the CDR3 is TGTGCCAGCAGCCAAGCTCCGGGACAGGGGGCCGACGAGCAGTACTTC.

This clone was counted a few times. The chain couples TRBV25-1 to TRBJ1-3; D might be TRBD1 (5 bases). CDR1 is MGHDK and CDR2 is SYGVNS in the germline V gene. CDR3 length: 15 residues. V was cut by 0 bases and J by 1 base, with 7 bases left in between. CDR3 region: CASSEYGGSGNTIYF. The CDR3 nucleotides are TGTGCCAGCAGTGAATACGGGGGATCTGGAAACACCATATATTTT.

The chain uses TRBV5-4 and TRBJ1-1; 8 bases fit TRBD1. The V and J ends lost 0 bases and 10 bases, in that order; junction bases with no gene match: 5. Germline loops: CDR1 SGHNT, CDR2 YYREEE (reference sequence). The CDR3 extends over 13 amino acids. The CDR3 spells CASSLASQGGAFF. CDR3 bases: TGTGCCAGCAGCTTGGCCTCACAGGGGGGAGCTTTCTTT.

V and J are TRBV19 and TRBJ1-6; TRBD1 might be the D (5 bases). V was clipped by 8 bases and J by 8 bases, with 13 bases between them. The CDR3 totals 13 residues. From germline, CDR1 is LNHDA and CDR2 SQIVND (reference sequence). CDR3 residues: CASSNSRDSPLHF. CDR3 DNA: TGTGCCAGTTCTAATTCCAGGGATTCACCCCTCCACTTT.

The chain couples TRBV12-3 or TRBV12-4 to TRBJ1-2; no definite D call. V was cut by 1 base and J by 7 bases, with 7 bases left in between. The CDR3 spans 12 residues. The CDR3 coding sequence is TGTGCCAGCAGTTTAGGTTCAGGTGGCTACACCTTC. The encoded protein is CASSLGSGGYTF.

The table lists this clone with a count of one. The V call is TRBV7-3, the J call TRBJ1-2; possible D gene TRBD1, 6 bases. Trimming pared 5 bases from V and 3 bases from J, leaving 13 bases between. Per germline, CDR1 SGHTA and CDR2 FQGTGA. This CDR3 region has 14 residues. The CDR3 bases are TGTGCCAGCAGCCGAGAGAGGACAGACTATGGCTACACCTTC. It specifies CASSRERTDYGYTF.

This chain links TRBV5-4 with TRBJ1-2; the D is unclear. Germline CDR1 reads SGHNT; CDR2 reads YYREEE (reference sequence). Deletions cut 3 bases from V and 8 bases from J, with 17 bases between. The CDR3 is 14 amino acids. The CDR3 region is CASSSGRESWGYTF. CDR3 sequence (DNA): TGTGCCAGCAGCTCAGGACGGGAGTCGTGGGGCTACACCTTC.

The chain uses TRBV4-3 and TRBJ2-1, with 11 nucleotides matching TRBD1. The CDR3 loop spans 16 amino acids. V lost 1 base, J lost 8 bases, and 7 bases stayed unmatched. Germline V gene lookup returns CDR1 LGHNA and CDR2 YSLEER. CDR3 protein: CASSQGTGGIGDEQFF. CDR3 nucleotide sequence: TGCGCCAGCAGCCAAGGGACAGGGGGCATTGGCGATGAGCAGTTCTTC.

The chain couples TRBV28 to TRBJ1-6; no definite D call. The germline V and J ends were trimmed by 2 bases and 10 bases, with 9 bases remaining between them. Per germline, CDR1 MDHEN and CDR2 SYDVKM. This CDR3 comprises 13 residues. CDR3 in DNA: TGTGCCAGCAGTTTAGGGCACTTGTCACCCCTCCACTTT. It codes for CASSLGHLSPLHF.

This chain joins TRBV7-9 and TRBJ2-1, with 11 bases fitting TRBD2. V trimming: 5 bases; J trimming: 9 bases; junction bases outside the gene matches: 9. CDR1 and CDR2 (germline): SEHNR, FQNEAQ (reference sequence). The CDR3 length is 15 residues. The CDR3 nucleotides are TGTGCCAGCAGCCGTGGGGCTAGCGGGGGGCCTGAGCAGTTCTTC. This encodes CASSRGASGGPEQFF.

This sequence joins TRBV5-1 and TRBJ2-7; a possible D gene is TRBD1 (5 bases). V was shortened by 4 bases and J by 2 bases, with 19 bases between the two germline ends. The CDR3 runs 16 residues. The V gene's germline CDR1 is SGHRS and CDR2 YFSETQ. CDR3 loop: CASSRAVGASAYEQYF. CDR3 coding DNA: TGCGCCAGCAGCCGGGCGGTAGGGGCCTCCGCCTACGAGCAGTACTTC.

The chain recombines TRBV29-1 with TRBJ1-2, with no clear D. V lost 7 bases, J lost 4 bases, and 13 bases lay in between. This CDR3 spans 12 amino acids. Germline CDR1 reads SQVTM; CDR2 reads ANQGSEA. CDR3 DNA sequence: TGCAGCGATTTAGAAGCGGGCTATGGCTACACCTTC. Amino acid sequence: CSDLEAGYGYTF.

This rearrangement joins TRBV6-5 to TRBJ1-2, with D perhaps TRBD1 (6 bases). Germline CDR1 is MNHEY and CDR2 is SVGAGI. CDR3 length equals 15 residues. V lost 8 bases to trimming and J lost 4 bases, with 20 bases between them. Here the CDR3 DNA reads TGTGCCAGCCGTCGCGGGGGGGGCGAATTCTATGGCTACACCTTC. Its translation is CASRRGGGEFYGYTF.

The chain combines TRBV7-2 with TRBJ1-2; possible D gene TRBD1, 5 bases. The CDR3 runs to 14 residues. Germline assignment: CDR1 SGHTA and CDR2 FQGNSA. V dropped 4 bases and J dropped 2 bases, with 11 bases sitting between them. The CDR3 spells CASSSGLQNYGYTF. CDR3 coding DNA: TGTGCCAGCAGCTCGGGACTGCAGAACTATGGCTACACCTTC.

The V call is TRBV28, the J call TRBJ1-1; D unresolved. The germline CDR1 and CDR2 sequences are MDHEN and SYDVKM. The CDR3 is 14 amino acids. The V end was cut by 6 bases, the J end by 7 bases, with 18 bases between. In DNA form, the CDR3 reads TGTGCCAGCAGGTCCTGGGCGAATGGAGGTGAAGCTTTCTTT. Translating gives CASRSWANGGEAFF. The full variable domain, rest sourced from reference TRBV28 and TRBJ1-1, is DVKVTQSSRYLVKRTGEKVFLECVQDMDHENMFWYRQDPGLGLRLIYFSYDVKMKEKGDIPEGYSVSREKKERFSLILESASTNQTSMYLCASRSWANGGEAFFGQGTRLTVV.

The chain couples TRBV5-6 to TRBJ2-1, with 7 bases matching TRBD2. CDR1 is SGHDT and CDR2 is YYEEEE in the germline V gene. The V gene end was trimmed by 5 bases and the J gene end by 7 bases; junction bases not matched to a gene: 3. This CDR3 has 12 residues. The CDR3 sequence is CASRWGGNEQFF. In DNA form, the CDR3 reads TGTGCCAGCAGATGGGGGGGAAATGAGCAGTTCTTC.